The rows below give T cell receptor beta chains drawn from one sample of a study of beta chain features in type 1 diabetes. The table came from immunoSEQ multiplex PCR; TCRdb's copy has only in-frame clones and leaves some out. The table shows under 450,000 clones, with approximately 15% occurring only once. Sequencing input: naive CD4+ T cells from blood. All receptors derive from a woman between 18 and 29 years old in good health. The CDR3 runs from the conserved cysteine through the conserved F or W. The D gene is left open where the match is weak. Expanded clones get a size class; other rows say once, few or many, or leave the size out.

CDR3aa: CASSELWEVYEQYF; CDR3nt: TGTGCCAGCAGTGAACTGTGGGAGGTCTACGAGCAGTACTTC; j_gene: TRBJ2-7; abundance: NA; d_gene: NA; v_gene: TRBV6-1; len: 14
CDR3aa: CASSQQGARGETQYF; CDR3nt: TGTGCCAGCTCACAACAGGGGGCGCGAGGGGAGACCCAGTACTTC; j_gene: TRBJ2-5; abundance: few; d_gene: TRBD1; v_gene: TRBV18; len: 15
CDR3aa: CAWSRDRAYEQYF; CDR3nt: TGTGCCTGGAGTAGGGACAGAGCCTACGAGCAGTACTTC; j_gene: TRBJ2-7; abundance: few; d_gene: TRBD1; v_gene: TRBV30; len: 13
CDR3aa: CASSFVQGKGEKLFF; CDR3nt: TGCGCCAGCAGCTTTGTCCAGGGAAAGGGTGAAAAACTGTTTTTT; j_gene: TRBJ1-4; abundance: NA; d_gene: NA; v_gene: TRBV5-1; len: 15
CDR3aa: CAVRGSAGANVLTF; CDR3nt: TGTGCCGTTAGGGGTAGTGCTGGGGCCAACGTCCTGACTTTC; j_gene: TRBJ2-6; abundance: NA; d_gene: NA; v_gene: TRBV7-7; len: 14
CDR3aa: CASSINRVDGYTF; CDR3nt: TGTGCCAGTAGTATAAACAGGGTAGATGGCTACACCTTC; j_gene: TRBJ1-2; abundance: NA; d_gene: NA; v_gene: TRBV19; len: 13
CDR3aa: CASSFGRPGNEQYF; CDR3nt: TGTGCCAGCAGCTTCGGAAGGCCAGGGAACGAGCAGTACTTC; j_gene: TRBJ2-7; abundance: NA; d_gene: NA; v_gene: TRBV11-1; len: 14
CDR3aa: CAISESGASGISYEQYF; CDR3nt: TGTGCCATCAGTGAGTCCGGGGCTAGCGGAATTTCCTACGAGCAGTACTTC; j_gene: TRBJ2-7; abundance: few; d_gene: TRBD2; v_gene: TRBV10-3; len: 17
CDR3aa: CASSPRQSEMADTQYF; CDR3nt: TGTGCCAGCAGCCCGCGACAGTCAGAAATGGCAGATACGCAGTATTTT; j_gene: TRBJ2-3; abundance: NA; d_gene: NA; v_gene: TRBV11-1; len: 16
CDR3aa: CAWSPGSSTDTQYF; CDR3nt: TGTGCCTGGAGTCCGGGGTCTAGCACAGATACGCAGTATTTT; j_gene: TRBJ2-3; abundance: NA; d_gene: NA; v_gene: TRBV30; len: 14
CDR3aa: CASSPTGSGANVLTF; CDR3nt: TGTGCCAGCAGCCCTACAGGGTCTGGGGCCAACGTCCTGACTTTC; j_gene: TRBJ2-6; abundance: few; d_gene: NA; v_gene: TRBV28; len: 15